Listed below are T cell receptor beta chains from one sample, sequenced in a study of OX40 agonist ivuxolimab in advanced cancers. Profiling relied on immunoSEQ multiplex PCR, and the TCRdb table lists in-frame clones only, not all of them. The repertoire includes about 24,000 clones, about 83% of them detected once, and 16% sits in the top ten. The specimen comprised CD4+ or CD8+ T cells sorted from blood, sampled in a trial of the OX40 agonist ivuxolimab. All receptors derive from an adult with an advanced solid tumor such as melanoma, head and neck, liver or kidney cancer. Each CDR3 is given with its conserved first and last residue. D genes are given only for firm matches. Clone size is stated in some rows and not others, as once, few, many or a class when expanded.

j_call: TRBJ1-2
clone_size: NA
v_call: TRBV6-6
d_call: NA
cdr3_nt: TGTGCCAGCAGTTACCTGGGTTCCTATGGCTACACCTTC
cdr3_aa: CASSYLGSYGYTF

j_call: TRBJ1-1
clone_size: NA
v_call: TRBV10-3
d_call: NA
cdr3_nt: TGTGCCATCAGTGAGTCTGATAGTGAAGCTTTCTTT
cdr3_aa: CAISESDSEAFF

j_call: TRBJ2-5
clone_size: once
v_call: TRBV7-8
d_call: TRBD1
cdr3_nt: TGTGCCAGCAGCTCCGGGACAGGGGGCGTGGAGACCCAGTACTTC
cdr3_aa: CASSSGTGGVETQYF

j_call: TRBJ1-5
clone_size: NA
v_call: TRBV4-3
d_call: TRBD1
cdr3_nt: TGCGCCAGCAGCCAAGACCCCCCCGGGACAGGTTATCAGCCCCAGCATTTT
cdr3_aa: CASSQDPPGTGYQPQHF

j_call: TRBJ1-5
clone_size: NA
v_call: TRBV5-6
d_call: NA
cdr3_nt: TGTGCCAGCAGCTTGGGGCGAGCTTATCAGCCCCAGCATTTT
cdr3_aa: CASSLGRAYQPQHF

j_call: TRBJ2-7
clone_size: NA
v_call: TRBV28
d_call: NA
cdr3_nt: TGTGCCAGCAGTTTTAGTTCCCGGGGGCAACACGAGCAGTACTTC
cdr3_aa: CASSFSSRGQHEQYF

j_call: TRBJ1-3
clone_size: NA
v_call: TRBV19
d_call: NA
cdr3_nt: TGTGCCAGTAGCCGATCGGATTCTAGCGCTGGAAACACCATATATTTT
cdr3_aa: CASSRSDSSAGNTIYF

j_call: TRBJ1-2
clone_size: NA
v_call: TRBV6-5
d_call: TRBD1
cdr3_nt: TGTGCCAGCAGCCAAACAACAGGGGGGGGAGGCTACACCTTC
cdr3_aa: CASSQTTGGGGYTF

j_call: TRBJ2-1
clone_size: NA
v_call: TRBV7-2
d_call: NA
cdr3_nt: TGTGCCAGCAGCCCCTTGGGGCCGGGGCGGGGCAATGAGCAGTTCTTC
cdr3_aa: CASSPLGPGRGNEQFF

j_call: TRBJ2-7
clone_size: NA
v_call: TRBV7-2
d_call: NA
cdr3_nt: TGTGCCAGCAGCTTATCCAGGGAGCGATACTACGAGCAGTACTTC
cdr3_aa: CASSLSRERYYEQYF

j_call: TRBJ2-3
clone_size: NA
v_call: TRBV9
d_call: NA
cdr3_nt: TGTGCCAGCAGCGTAACGACGGCAGATACGCAGTATTTT
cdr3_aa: CASSVTTADTQYF

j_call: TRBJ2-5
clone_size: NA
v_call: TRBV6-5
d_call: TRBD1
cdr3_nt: TGTGCCAGCAGTTACTACGGACAGGGCGGCGAGACCCAGTACTTC
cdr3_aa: CASSYYGQGGETQYF

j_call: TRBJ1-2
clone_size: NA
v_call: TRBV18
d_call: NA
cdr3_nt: TGTGCCAGCTCCCCCCAGGCGGGGTTTAACTATGGCTACACCTTC
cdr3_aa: CASSPQAGFNYGYTF

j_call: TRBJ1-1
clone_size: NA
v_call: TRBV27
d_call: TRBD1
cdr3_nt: TGTGCCAGCAGTTTATGGGCCCGAGGGACAGGGGTTCGGTACACTGAAGCTTTCTTT
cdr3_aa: CASSLWARGTGVRYTEAFF

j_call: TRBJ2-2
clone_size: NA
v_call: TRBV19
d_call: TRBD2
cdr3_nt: TGTGCCAGTAGTGGCGGACTAGACCTCACCGGGGAGCTGTTTTTT
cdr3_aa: CASSGGLDLTGELFF

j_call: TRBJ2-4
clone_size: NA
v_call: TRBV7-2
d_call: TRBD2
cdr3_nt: TGTGCCAGCAGTCCGGAGCGGGGGACTGGGATTCAGTACTTC
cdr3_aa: CASSPERGTGIQYF

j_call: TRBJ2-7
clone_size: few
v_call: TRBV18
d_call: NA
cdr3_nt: TGTGCCAGCTCACCGCTGGACAGTTACGAGCAGTACTTC
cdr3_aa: CASSPLDSYEQYF

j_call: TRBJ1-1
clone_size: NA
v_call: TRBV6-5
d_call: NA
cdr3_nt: TGTGCCAGCCAGTGGGATTTGAACACTGAAGCTTTCTTT
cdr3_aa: CASQWDLNTEAFF

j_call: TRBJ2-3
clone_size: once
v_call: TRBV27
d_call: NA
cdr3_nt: TGTGCCAGCAGTTTATTTATGAGAGGGACTGATAACACAGATACGCAGTATTTT
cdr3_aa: CASSLFMRGTDNTDTQYF

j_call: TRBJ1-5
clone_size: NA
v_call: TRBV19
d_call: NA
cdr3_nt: TGTGCCAGTAGTACCCTTGGGACGGTCCAGCATTTT
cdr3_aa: CASSTLGTVQHF

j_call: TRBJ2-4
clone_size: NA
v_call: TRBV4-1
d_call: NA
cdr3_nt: TGCGCCAGCACTATGGGCCCACCCCCCCCGTCCCGCGTGTTCGTCAAAAACATTCAGTACTTC
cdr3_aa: CASTMGPPPPSRVFVKNIQYF

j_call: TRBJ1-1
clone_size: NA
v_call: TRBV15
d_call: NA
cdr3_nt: TGTGCCACCAGCAGAGGGGGCACTGGGACTGAAGCTTTCTTT
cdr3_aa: CATSRGGTGTEAFF

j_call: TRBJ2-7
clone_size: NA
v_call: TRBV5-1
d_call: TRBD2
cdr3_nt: TGCGCCAGCAGCCCGGCGGGGGGAGTTTCCTACGAGCAGTACTTC
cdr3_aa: CASSPAGGVSYEQYF

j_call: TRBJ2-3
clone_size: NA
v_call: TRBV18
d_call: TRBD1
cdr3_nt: TGTGCCAGCTCAACGTCTCAGGGGGCTACGCAGTATTTT
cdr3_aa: CASSTSQGATQYF

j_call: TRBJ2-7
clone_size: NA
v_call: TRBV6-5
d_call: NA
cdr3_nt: TGTGCCAGCAGGCGACCCGGGGATGCCTACGAGCAGTACTTC
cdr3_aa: CASRRPGDAYEQYF

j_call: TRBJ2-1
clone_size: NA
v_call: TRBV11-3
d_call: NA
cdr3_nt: TGTGCCAGCAGCCGAACCGGGAGCAGGGTGGTTGAGCAGTTCTTC
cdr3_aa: CASSRTGSRVVEQFF

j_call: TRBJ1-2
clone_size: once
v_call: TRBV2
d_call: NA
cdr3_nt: TGTGCCAGCGAACGCGGCTTTTTCTCACCGTCCTATGGCTACACCTTC
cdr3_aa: CASERGFFSPSYGYTF

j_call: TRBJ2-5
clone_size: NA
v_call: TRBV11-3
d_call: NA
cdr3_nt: TGTGCCAGCAGCTTGGGAGGCGGGGAGACCCAGTACTTC
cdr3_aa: CASSLGGGETQYF

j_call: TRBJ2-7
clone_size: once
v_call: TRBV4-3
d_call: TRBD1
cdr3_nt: TGCGCCAGCAGCCAAGAAGGGACAGGGTTATCCTACGAGCAGTACTTC
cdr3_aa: CASSQEGTGLSYEQYF

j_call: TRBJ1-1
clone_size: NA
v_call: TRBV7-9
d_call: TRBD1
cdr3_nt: TGTGCCAGCAGCGACGAAGGACAGGGTTTGAACACTGAAGCTTTCTTT
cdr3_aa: CASSDEGQGLNTEAFF

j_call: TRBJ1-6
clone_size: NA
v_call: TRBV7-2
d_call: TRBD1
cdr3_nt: TGTGCCAGCAGCTTATGGACAGGGGGCGGTTCACCCCTCCACTTT
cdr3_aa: CASSLWTGGGSPLHF

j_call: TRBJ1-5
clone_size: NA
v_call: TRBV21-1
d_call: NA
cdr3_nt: TGTGCCAGGGTAGGGGGTGGGCGCAATCAGCCCCAGCATTTT
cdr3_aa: CARVGGGRNQPQHF

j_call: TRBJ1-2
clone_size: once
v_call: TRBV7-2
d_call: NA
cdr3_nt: TGTGCCAGCAGCTTTGGGCTCAACTATGGCTACACCTTC
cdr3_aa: CASSFGLNYGYTF

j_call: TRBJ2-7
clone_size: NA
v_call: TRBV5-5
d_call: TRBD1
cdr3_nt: TGTGCCAGCAGCCACCCCGGGACAGGGGGCTACGAGCAGTACTTC
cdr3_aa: CASSHPGTGGYEQYF

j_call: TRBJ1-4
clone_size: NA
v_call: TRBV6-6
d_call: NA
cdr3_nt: TGTGCCAGCAGCCAGGCCGGGACTAATGAAAAACTGTTTTTT
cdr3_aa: CASSQAGTNEKLFF

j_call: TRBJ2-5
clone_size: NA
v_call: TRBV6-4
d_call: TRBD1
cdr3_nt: TGTGCCAGCAGTGACCGGGACAGGGGACGAGAGACCCAGTACTTC
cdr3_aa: CASSDRDRGRETQYF

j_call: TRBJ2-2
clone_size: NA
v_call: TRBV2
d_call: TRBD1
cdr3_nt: TGTGCCAGCAGTGGGACAGGGTTGAACGGGGAGCTGTTTTTT
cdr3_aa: CASSGTGLNGELFF

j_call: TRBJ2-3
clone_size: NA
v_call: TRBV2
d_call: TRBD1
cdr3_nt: TGTGCCAGCAGCAGGGACAGGGGGCTGACAGATACGCAGTATTTT
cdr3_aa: CASSRDRGLTDTQYF

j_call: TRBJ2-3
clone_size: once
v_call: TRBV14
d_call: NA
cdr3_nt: TGTGCCAGCAGTCTCGTGATCACAGATACGCAGTATTTT
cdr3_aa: CASSLVITDTQYF

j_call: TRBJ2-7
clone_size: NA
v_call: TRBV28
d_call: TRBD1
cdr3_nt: TGTGCCAGCAGGTTGGGGACAGGGGGCGCGTACGAGCAGTACTTC
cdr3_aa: CASRLGTGGAYEQYF

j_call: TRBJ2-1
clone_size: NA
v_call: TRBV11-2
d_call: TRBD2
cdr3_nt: TGTGCCAGCAGTATTCTAGCGGGAGTATTCAATGAGCAGTTCTTC
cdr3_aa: CASSILAGVFNEQFF

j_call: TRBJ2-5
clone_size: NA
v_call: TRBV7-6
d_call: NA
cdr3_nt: TGTGCCAGCAGCGGCAGCTTAACACAAGAGACCCAGTACTTC
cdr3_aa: CASSGSLTQETQYF

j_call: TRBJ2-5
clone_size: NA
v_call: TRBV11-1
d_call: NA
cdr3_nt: TGTGCCAGCAGCTCAGGAATTTGGGAGACCCAGTACTTC
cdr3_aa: CASSSGIWETQYF

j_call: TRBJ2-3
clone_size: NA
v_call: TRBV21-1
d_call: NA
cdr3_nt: TGTGCCAGCAGCAAAACGGGGACTACGAAACAGCCGGATACGCAGTATTTT
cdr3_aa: CASSKTGTTKQPDTQYF

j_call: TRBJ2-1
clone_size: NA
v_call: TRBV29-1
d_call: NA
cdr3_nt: TGCAGCGGCTCGACAGACCCCTTCTCCTACAATGAGCAGTTCTTC
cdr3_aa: CSGSTDPFSYNEQFF

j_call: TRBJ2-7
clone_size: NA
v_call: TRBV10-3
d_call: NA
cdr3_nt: TGTGCCATCAGTGAGTCGGGTCCCGGGTCCTACTACGAGCAGTACTTC
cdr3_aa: CAISESGPGSYYEQYF